This T cell receptor (beta chain) comes out of a study of blood T cell repertoires in COVID-19. Assay used: immunoSEQ multiplex PCR; TCRdb lists only in-frame clones, some missing. Here the sample spans 300,000 to 350,000 clones, 80% to 90% being singletons. The CDR3 length is 17 residues. Germline V CDR1 and CDR2: SGHDT, YYEEEE. V lost 1 base and J 5 bases, leaving 21 bases between the germline ends. The sequence was obtained from a man aged 30 to 39 who had recovered from COVID-19. Specimen: PBMCs or T cells enriched from blood (not recorded which). The chain links TRBV5-6 to TRBJ2-5, with D perhaps matching TRBD2 (5 bases). The CDR3 DNA sequence: TGTGCCAGCAGCTTGTCCCCAACTAGGTCCTCCCCCGAGACCCAGTACTTC. The encoded protein is CASSLSPTRSSPETQYF.